Listed below are T cell receptor beta chains from one sample, sequenced in a study of response to subunit inactivated influenza vaccine. One entry per CDR3 protein, called by TCRdb with MiXCR from the RT-PCR reads. The repertoire has about 540,000 distinct CDR3 sequences, approximately 24% of them found once; the top ten carry 2.5% to 3%. These sequences were also reported in another study, on T cells expressing NK-cell markers.

The sequencing here drew on CD4+ T cells sorted from PBMCs, taken approximately 12 days after vaccination. These receptors originate from a man aged 50-60 years who received an inactivated influenza vaccine. CDR3s include the opening cysteine and the closing phenylalanine or tryptophan. D genes are given only for firm matches. Size tells how often a clone was seen (once, few, many) or the class of an expanded clone, and some rows leave it out.

size	D	J	V	CDR3	DNA
many	.	TRBJ2-2	TRBV6-2/TRBV6-3	CASSTRQASGGELFF	TGTGCCAGCAGTACAAGACAGGCATCGGGCGGGGAGCTGTTTTTT
few	.	TRBJ1-2	TRBV4-3	CASSQVAGQTKTTF	TGCGCCAGCAGCCAAGTCGCTGGACAGACCAAGACCACCTTC
.	.	TRBJ2-7	TRBV7-2	CASSPTSRGPYEQYF	TGTGCCAGCAGCCCAACCTCTAGGGGCCCCTACGAGCAGTACTTC
.	.	TRBJ2-5	TRBV5-1	CASSLADRDQETQYF	TGCGCCAGCAGCTTGGCCGACAGAGATCAAGAGACCCAGTACTTC
.	.	TRBJ2-1	TRBV18	CASSPQGWDNEQFF	TGTGCCAGCTCACCCCAGGGTTGGGACAATGAGCAGTTCTTC
.	.	TRBJ2-1	TRBV7-2	CASSLHNRNEQFF	TGTGCCAGCAGCTTACACAACAGAAATGAGCAGTTCTTC
few	TRBD1	TRBJ1-2	TRBV20-1	CSATDRLYGYTF	TGCAGTGCAACGGACAGGCTCTATGGCTACACCTTC
.	TRBD2	TRBJ2-2	TRBV24-1	CATPAGENTGELFF	TGTGCCACCCCCGCGGGGGAGAACACCGGGGAGCTGTTTTTT
many	TRBD1	TRBJ1-1	TRBV20-1	CSANRGMNTEAFF	TGCAGTGCTAACAGGGGAATGAACACTGAAGCTTTCTTT
many	.	TRBJ2-7	TRBV12-3/TRBV12-4	CASSLVATAPYEQYF	TGTGCCAGCAGTTTAGTAGCGACAGCTCCCTACGAGCAGTACTTC
many	TRBD2	TRBJ2-3	TRBV6-5	CASSFSGSTDTQYF	TGTGCCAGCAGTTTTAGCGGGAGTACAGATACGCAGTATTTT
.	.	TRBJ1-2	TRBV10-3	CAISPQGLDGYTF	TGTGCCATCAGTCCCCAGGGTTTGGATGGCTACACCTTC
.	.	TRBJ1-4	TRBV7-8	CASSLNINEKLFF	TGTGCCAGCAGCTTAAACATTAATGAAAAACTGTTTTTT
few	.	TRBJ2-1	TRBV5-1	CASSRWGDSYNEQFF	TGCGCCAGCAGCCGGTGGGGGGACAGCTACAATGAGCAGTTCTTC
.	.	TRBJ2-6	TRBV4-3	CASTYTLVSGANVLTF	TGCGCCAGCACCTATACCTTAGTCTCTGGGGCCAACGTCCTGACTTTC
.	.	TRBJ1-1	TRBV20-1	CSASSGNTEAFF	TGCAGTGCTAGTTCAGGTAATACTGAAGCTTTCTTT
few	.	TRBJ1-1	TRBV5-1	CASSLQGTPNTEAFF	TGCGCCAGCAGCTTACAAGGGACACCGAACACTGAAGCTTTCTTT
.	.	TRBJ1-4	TRBV7-8	CATLGRLNEKLFF	TGTGCCACCCTGGGACGGCTTAATGAAAAACTGTTTTTT
.	.	TRBJ2-3	TRBV4-3	CASSQGPTATDTQYF	TGCGCCAGCAGCCAAGGCCCGACAGCCACAGATACGCAGTATTTT
.	.	TRBJ2-5	TRBV5-1	CASIADSFPQETQYF	TGCGCCAGCATAGCTGACAGTTTCCCCCAAGAGACCCAGTACTTC
few	TRBD1	TRBJ2-3	TRBV10-3	CAIGRDSFTDTQYF	TGTGCCATCGGAAGGGACAGCTTCACAGATACGCAGTATTTT
.	TRBD1	TRBJ1-2	TRBV7-2	CASSSDRGDYGYTF	TGTGCCAGCAGCTCGGACAGGGGAGACTATGGCTACACCTTC
many	.	TRBJ1-5	TRBV30	CAWSRQSNQPQHF	TGTGCCTGGAGCCGACAGAGCAATCAGCCCCAGCATTTT
few	.	TRBJ1-5	TRBV12-3/TRBV12-4	CASSWAWPSNQPQHF	TGTGCCAGCAGCTGGGCTTGGCCTAGCAATCAGCCCCAGCATTTT
.	.	TRBJ2-5	TRBV20-1	CSARDMSSVQETQYF	TGCAGTGCTAGAGATATGAGTAGCGTCCAAGAGACCCAGTACTTC
.	TRBD1	TRBJ1-2	TRBV20-1	CSARPLTGGGNYGYTF	TGCAGTGCTAGACCCCTAACAGGGGGAGGGAACTATGGCTACACCTTC
.	.	TRBJ1-5	TRBV21-1	CASSKGAVPRSQHF	TGTGCCAGCAGCAAAGGGGCAGTCCCAAGGTCCCAGCATTTT
.	TRBD2	TRBJ2-7	TRBV5-1	CASSWPGGSSSYEQYF	TGCGCCAGCAGCTGGCCCGGGGGGTCAAGCTCCTACGAGCAGTACTTC
few	.	TRBJ2-5	TRBV5-6	CASSLDRGTKTQYF	TGTGCCAGCAGCTTGGATCGGGGGACGAAGACCCAGTACTTC
few	.	TRBJ1-1	TRBV6-2/TRBV6-3	CASRRDTLNTEAFF	TGTGCCAGCAGGCGGGACACATTGAACACTGAAGCTTTCTTT
.	.	TRBJ2-3	TRBV29-1	CSAQQEYSTDTQYF	TGCAGCGCTCAACAAGAGTACTCCACAGATACGCAGTATTTT
.	.	TRBJ1-4	TRBV20-1	CSTPGPWLGEKLFF	TGCAGTACCCCCGGCCCGTGGTTGGGCGAAAAACTGTTTTTT
.	TRBD1	TRBJ2-1	TRBV24-1	CATSDRGRDRGYEQFF	TGTGCCACCAGTGATAGGGGCCGGGACAGGGGTTATGAGCAGTTCTTC
.	TRBD2	TRBJ2-5	TRBV7-2	CASRLAGKETQYF	TGTGCCAGTAGACTAGCGGGAAAAGAGACCCAGTACTTC
.	.	TRBJ2-7	TRBV28	CASSSPMEQYF	TGTGCCAGCAGTTCCCCCATGGAGCAGTACTTC
few	TRBD2	TRBJ2-2	TRBV12-3/TRBV12-4	CASSFAGGKTGELFF	TGTGCCAGCAGTTTTGCGGGAGGAAAAACCGGGGAGCTGTTTTTT
.	TRBD2	TRBJ2-2	TRBV4-2	CASSQDVAGEAGELFF	TGTGCCAGCAGCCAAGATGTAGCGGGAGAGGCCGGGGAGCTGTTTTTT
many	.	TRBJ2-5	TRBV7-2	CASSLGAGKYETQYF	TGTGCCAGCAGCTTAGGCGCAGGGAAGTACGAGACCCAGTACTTC
.	.	TRBJ2-7	TRBV30	CAWSTDRQYF	TGTGCCTGGAGTACGGACAGGCAGTACTTC
.	.	TRBJ1-2	TRBV16	CASSQSRGGGYTF	TGTGCCAGCAGCCAATCGAGAGGGGGTGGCTACACCTTC
.	.	TRBJ2-5	TRBV7-2	CASSRRTTRQETQYF	TGTGCCAGCAGCCGTAGGACGACAAGACAAGAGACCCAGTACTTC
.	.	TRBJ2-5	TRBV5-6	CASSLDSSRETQYF	TGTGCCAGCAGCTTGGACAGTTCCCGGGAGACCCAGTACTTC
.	.	TRBJ1-1	TRBV20-1	CSARIGSNTEAFF	TGCAGTGCTAGAATAGGATCGAACACTGAAGCTTTCTTT
.	TRBD1	TRBJ1-4	TRBV29-1	CSCWMTTGVEKLFF	TGCAGCTGTTGGATGACGACAGGGGTAGAAAAACTGTTTTTT
.	.	TRBJ2-1	TRBV7-9	CASSLVVMGGEQFF	TGTGCCAGCAGCTTAGTCGTGATGGGAGGTGAGCAGTTCTTC